Following are 22 T cell receptor beta chains from one sample sequenced in a study of blood T cell repertoires in COVID-19. Clones were sequenced by immunoSEQ multiplex PCR, and TCRdb holds only the in-frame ones, with some missing. The sample has 25,000 to 30,000 clones; 65% to 85% are singletons. The sample comprised peripheral blood. Source of these receptors: a man aged 45 to 65 with active or convalescent COVID-19.

This chain uses TRBV11-2 with TRBJ2-7; D uncertain. Trimming cost V 0 bases and J 2 bases, with 5 bases left between them. The V gene's germline CDR1 is SGHAT and CDR2 FQNNGV. The CDR3 has 13 amino acids. CDR3 sequence (DNA): TGTGCCAGCAGCTTAGAACTACCCTACGAGCAGTACTTC. The encoded protein is CASSLELPYEQYF.

The chain links TRBV12-3 or TRBV12-4 to TRBJ2-7; 8 bases agree with TRBD1. This CDR3 region has 13 residues. The DNA of the CDR3 is TGTGCTAGCCTCGGACAGGGTTCCTACGAGCAGTACTTC. The encoded protein is CASLGQGSYEQYF.

This clone was seen a single time. The chain combines TRBV10-3 with TRBJ2-3, with a tentative D call TRBD2 (5 bases). Trimming removed 10 bases from V and 0 bases from J, with 17 bases in between. Germline CDR1 is ENHRY and CDR2 is SYGVKD. The CDR3 totals 15 residues. In nucleotides, the CDR3 is TGTGCCAGCCTTAGAAGTGGAGGTAGCACAGATACGCAGTATTTT. Translating it yields CASLRSGGSTDTQYF.

This clone has a single count. The V gene is TRBV5-6, the J gene TRBJ1-2, with 8 nucleotides matching TRBD1. Per the germline V gene, CDR1 is SGHDT and CDR2 is YYEEEE. The CDR3 has 12 residues. Trimming cost V 4 bases and J 8 bases; bases outside gene matches: 4. The CDR3 loop is CASSTDRVGYTF. CDR3 coding DNA: TGTGCCAGCAGCACGGACAGGGTCGGCTACACCTTC.

J is TRBJ1-1 and V is TRBV9, with 9 bases lining up with TRBD1. The trim removed 3 bases at V and 5 bases at J, leaving 8 bases unmatched. The germline CDR1 and CDR2 sequences are SGDLS and YYNGEE. CDR3 length equals 15 residues. As DNA, the CDR3 is TGTGCCAGCAGCGCTAGGGACAGGGTATGGACTGAAGCTTTCTTT. This sequence encodes CASSARDRVWTEAFF. Variable domain in full (rest from reference TRBV9 and TRBJ1-1): DSGVTQTPKHLITATGQRVTLRCSPRSGDLSVYWYQQSLDQGLQFLIQYYNGEERAKGNILERFSAQQFPDLHSELNLSSLELGDSALYFCASSARDRVWTEAFFGQGTRLTVV.

The gene calls are TRBV18 and TRBJ1-1, with 7 bases fitting TRBD1. CDR3 length equals 14 residues. Trimming cost V 2 bases and J 7 bases; bases outside gene matches: 7. CDR1 is KGHSH and CDR2 is LQKENI in the germline V gene. This CDR3 reads CASSPKTGSVEAFF. In DNA form, the CDR3 reads TGTGCCAGCTCACCAAAGACAGGGTCGGTTGAAGCTTTCTTT. Together with reference TRBV18 and TRBJ1-1, the CDR3 gives the full variable domain: NAGVMQNPRHLVRRRGQEARLRCSPMKGHSHVYWYRQLPEEGLKFMVYLQKENIIDESGMPKERFSAEFPKEGPSILRIQQVVRGDSAAYFCASSPKTGSVEAFFGQGTRLTVV.

The chain recombines TRBV7-3 with TRBJ2-1, with TRBD2 identical over 10 bases. Germline V lookup: CDR1 SGHTA, CDR2 FQGTGA. This CDR3 is 14 amino acids long. V shed 3 bases, J shed 9 bases, and the junction held 5 bases outside the gene matches. The CDR3 is CASSFSGRKAEQFF. The DNA of the CDR3 is TGTGCCAGCAGCTTTAGCGGGAGGAAAGCTGAGCAGTTCTTC.

The chain links TRBV15 to TRBJ2-1; the D gene is possibly TRBD2 (5 bases). Trimming stripped 1 base from V and 0 bases from J, with 10 bases between. Per germline, CDR1 LNHNV and CDR2 YYDKDF (reference sequence). The CDR3 consists of 16 residues. The CDR3, as DNA: TGTGCCACCAGCAGAGGAAGCGGACTCTCCTACAATGAGCAGTTCTTC. It specifies CATSRGSGLSYNEQFF. Using reference TRBV15 and TRBJ2-1 for the parts outside the CDR3, the full variable domain is DAMVIQNPRYQVTQFGKPVTLSCSQTLNHNVMYWYQQKSSQAPKLLFHYYDKDFNNEADTPDNFQSRRPNTSFCFLDIRSPGLGDTAMYLCATSRGSGLSYNEQFFGPGTRLTVL.

This clone was seen a few times. The CDR3 region is CASSLSGSGSSPLHF. In nucleotides, the CDR3 is TGTGCCAGCAGTTTATCAGGCTCGGGGTCTTCACCCCTCCACTTT. V usage is TRBV27 and J usage is TRBJ1-6; D is ambiguous. Trimming removed 0 bases at V and 9 bases at J, with 12 bases between. Germline loops: CDR1 MNHEY, CDR2 SMNVEV (reference sequence). This CDR3 contains 15 residues.

The chain carries TRBV3-1 (or the pseudogene TRBV3-2) and TRBJ2-3; D remains ambiguous. The CDR3 loop spans 17 amino acids. Germline loops: CDR1 LGHDT, CDR2 YNNKEL (reference sequence). Between the trimmed V and J ends, which lost 0 bases and 2 bases, there was a span of 15 bases. The CDR3 is CASSQEVAETLTDTQYF. CDR3 coding DNA: TGTGCCAGCAGCCAAGAAGTCGCGGAGACCCTCACAGATACGCAGTATTTT.

The rearrangement uses TRBV11-2 and TRBJ2-7; D is uncertain. The V end lost 5 bases, the J end lost 2 bases, and 10 bases lay between the germline ends. CDR1 is SGHAT, CDR2 FQNNGV, per germline. The CDR3 length is 13 residues. The CDR3 sequence is CASSRVSAYEQYF. CDR3 sequence (DNA): TGTGCCAGCAGCCGAGTATCCGCCTACGAGCAGTACTTC.

Of note for this clone: An end of the junction differs from the germline gene, which may be a read error. The chain joins TRBV2 to TRBJ2-4; maybe TRBD1 (5 bases). Germline CDR1 SNHLY, CDR2 FYNNEI. This CDR3 contains 13 residues. DNA of the CDR3: TGTGCCAGCAGTGATCTTAACTCCCAGACAGTAAACTTC. As protein: CASSDLNSQTVNF.

The chain uses TRBV6-5 and TRBJ1-6; 10 bases align to TRBD1. The junction had 0 bases not matched to a gene; V was cut back by 4 bases and J by 9 bases. CDR3 length: 13 residues. Germline CDR1 and CDR2: MNHEY and SVGAGI. The CDR3 bases are TGTGCCAGCAGTTGGGACAGGGGTTCACCCCTCCACTTT. Translating it yields CASSWDRGSPLHF.

The rearrangement joins TRBV6-5 to TRBJ1-2; TRBD1 might be the D (5 bases). Deletions cut 6 bases from V and 2 bases from J, with 16 bases between. The CDR3 sequence is 15 residues long. Germline assignment: CDR1 MNHEY and CDR2 SVGAGI. CDR3 in DNA: TGTGCCAGCAGGGGGGACCGAGGAGGGAACTATGGCTACACCTTC. Translating it yields CASRGDRGGNYGYTF.

This clone was observed a few times. V is TRBV3-1 (or the pseudogene TRBV3-2) and J is TRBJ2-7, with D unclear. Trimming removed 0 bases at V and 9 bases at J, with 9 bases between. Germline lookup yields CDR1 LGHDT and CDR2 YNNKEL (reference sequence). This CDR3 has 12 amino acids. DNA of the CDR3: TGTGCCAGCAGCCAAGAGTGGGCAGGGCAGTACTTC. As protein: CASSQEWAGQYF.

The CDR3 DNA reads TGTGCCAGCAGCTTGGCCCTAGCGGGGGGGCTAGGAGAGCAGTTCTTC. Residues: CASSLALAGGLGEQFF. The V gene is TRBV5-4, the J gene TRBJ2-1; 12 nucleotides align to TRBD2. The CDR3 loop spans 16 amino acids. Trimming took 0 bases from V and 10 from J; bases not matched to a gene: 8. Per germline, CDR1 SGHNT and CDR2 YYREEE (reference sequence).

CDR3 amino acids: CASRSTGENEKLFF. The CDR3 DNA sequence: TGTGCCAGCAGGTCGACAGGGGAGAATGAAAAACTGTTTTTT. The chain carries TRBV6-5 and TRBJ1-4; 8 bases line up with TRBD1. The V and J ends lost 6 bases and 5 bases, in that order; junction bases with no gene match: 5. The CDR3 totals 14 residues. Germline V CDR1 and CDR2: MNHEY, SVGAGI.

The CDR3 reads CASSYSTLDTQYF. The CDR3 coding sequence is TGTGCCAGCAGTTACTCGACACTGGATACGCAGTATTTT. The chain uses TRBV6-5 and TRBJ2-3, with unresolved D. Germline assignment: CDR1 MNHEY and CDR2 SVGAGI. The CDR3 runs to 13 residues. V lost 0 bases and J 6 bases, leaving 7 bases between the germline ends.

V usage is TRBV2 and J usage is TRBJ2-7; D perhaps matches TRBD2 (6 bases). Trimming cost V 6 bases and J 2 bases, with 8 bases left between them. The CDR3 length is 12 residues. Germline CDR1 is SNHLY and CDR2 is FYNNEI. The CDR3 sequence: CASRDYAYEQYF. In nucleotides, the CDR3 is TGTGCCAGCAGGGACTACGCCTACGAGCAGTACTTC. Using reference TRBV2 and TRBJ2-7 for the parts outside the CDR3, the full variable domain is EPEVTQTPSHQVTQMGQEVILRCVPISNHLYFYWYRQILGQKVEFLVSFYNNEISEKSEIFDDQFSVERPDGSNFTLKIRSTKLEDSAMYFCASRDYAYEQYFGPGTRLTVT.

The CDR3 reads CASSLPDRTNEKLFF. CDR3 DNA: TGTGCCAGCAGCTTGCCGGACAGAACTAATGAAAAACTGTTTTTT. The chain employs TRBV7-2 and TRBJ1-4; D is perhaps TRBD1 (6 bases). Germline assignment: CDR1 SGHTA and CDR2 FQGNSA. The CDR3 length is 15 residues. Trimming shortened V by 3 bases and J by 1 base, and 9 bases separated the two germline ends.

The chain is built from TRBV19 and TRBJ1-5; weak D call: TRBD1 (6 bases). This CDR3 spans 15 amino acids. V lost 2 bases and J lost 3, with 11 bases in between. CDR1 and CDR2 from the germline V gene are LNHDA and SQIVND (reference sequence). CDR3 nucleotide sequence: TGTGCCAGTAGTATATCAAGACAGGACAATCAGCCCCAGCATTTT. Protein: CASSISRQDNQPQHF.

This chain joins TRBV13 and TRBJ1-2, with 7 bases aligning to TRBD1. CDR3 length equals 15 residues. The germline CDR1 and CDR2 sequences are PRHDT and FYEKMQ (reference sequence). J gave up 4 bases and V 3 bases, and 8 bases lay outside the gene matches. CDR3 protein: CASSFATGDFYGYTF. CDR3 coding DNA: TGTGCCAGCAGCTTCGCCACAGGGGACTTCTATGGCTACACCTTC.